This T cell receptor (beta chain) comes out of a study of T cell changes during pregnancy in multiple sclerosis. In germline, CDR1 is SQVTM, CDR2 ANQGSEA. V shed 4 bases and J shed 1 base, with 11 bases lying between them. This CDR3 region has 14 residues. TCRdb's table, derived via immunoSEQ multiplex PCR, lists solely in-frame clones and lacks some. The data show more than 90,000 clones, approximately 92% seen once. The sample here was peripheral blood, taken in the first trimester of pregnancy. The receptor comes from a female donor with multiple sclerosis, enrolled in a pregnancy study. The rearrangement joins TRBV29-1 to TRBJ1-3; a possible D gene is TRBD1 (6 bases). The CDR3 nucleotides read TGCAGCGTTGTAGGGGGTGCATCTGGAAACACCATATATTTT. This codes for CSVVGGASGNTIYF.